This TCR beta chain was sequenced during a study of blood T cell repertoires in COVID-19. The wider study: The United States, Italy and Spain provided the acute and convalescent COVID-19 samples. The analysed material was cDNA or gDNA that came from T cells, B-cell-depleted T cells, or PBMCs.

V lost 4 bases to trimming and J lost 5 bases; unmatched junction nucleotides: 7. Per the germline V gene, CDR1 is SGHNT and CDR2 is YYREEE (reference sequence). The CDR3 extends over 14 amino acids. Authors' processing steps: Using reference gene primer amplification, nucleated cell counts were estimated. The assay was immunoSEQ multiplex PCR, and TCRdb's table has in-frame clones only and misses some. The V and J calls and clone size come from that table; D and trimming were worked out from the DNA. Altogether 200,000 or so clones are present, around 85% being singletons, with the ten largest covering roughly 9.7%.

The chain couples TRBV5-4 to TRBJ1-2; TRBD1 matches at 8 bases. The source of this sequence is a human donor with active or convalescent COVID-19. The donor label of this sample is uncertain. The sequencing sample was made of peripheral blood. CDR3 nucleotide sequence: TGTGCCAGCAGCCCTCGGACAGGGCAGTATGGCTACACCTTC. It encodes CASSPRTGQYGYTF.